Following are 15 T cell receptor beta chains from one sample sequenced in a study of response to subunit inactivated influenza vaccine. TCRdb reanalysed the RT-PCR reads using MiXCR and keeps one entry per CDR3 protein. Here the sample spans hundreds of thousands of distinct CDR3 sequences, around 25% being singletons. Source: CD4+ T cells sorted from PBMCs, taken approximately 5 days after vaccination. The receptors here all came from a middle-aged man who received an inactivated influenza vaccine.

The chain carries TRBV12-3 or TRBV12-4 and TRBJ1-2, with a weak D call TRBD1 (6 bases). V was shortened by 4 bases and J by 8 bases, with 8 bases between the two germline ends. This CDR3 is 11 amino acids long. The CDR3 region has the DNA TGTGCCAGCAGTTCGGGGGGCGGCTACACCTTC. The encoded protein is CASSSGGGYTF.

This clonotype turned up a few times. The CDR3 coding sequence is TGTGCCAGCAGCCCCCGGCTAGCGCGCGCCCCTGGAAATGAGCAGTTCTTC. It encodes CASSPRLARAPGNEQFF. The chain has TRBV7-2 and TRBJ2-1, with D tentatively TRBD2 (6 bases). The CDR3 has 17 amino acids. CDR1 and CDR2 from the germline V gene are SGHTA and FQGNSA. Deletions cut 5 bases from V and 7 bases from J, with 24 bases between.

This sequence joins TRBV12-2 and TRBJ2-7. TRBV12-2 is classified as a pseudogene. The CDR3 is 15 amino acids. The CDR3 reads CASRLASSSSHEQYF. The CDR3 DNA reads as TGTGCAAGTCGCTTAGCGTCCAGTAGCAGCCACGAGCAGTACTTC.

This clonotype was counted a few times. The chain's CDR3 is CASKEAGRGEQYF. In DNA form, the CDR3 reads TGTGCCAGCAAGGAGGCAGGGCGGGGCGAGCAGTACTTC. The chain is built from TRBV5-6 and TRBJ2-7; possibly TRBD2 for D (6 bases). The CDR3 is 13 amino acids. Germline CDR1 reads SGHDT; CDR2 reads YYEEEE. V lost 6 bases to trimming and J lost 6 bases, with 16 bases between them.

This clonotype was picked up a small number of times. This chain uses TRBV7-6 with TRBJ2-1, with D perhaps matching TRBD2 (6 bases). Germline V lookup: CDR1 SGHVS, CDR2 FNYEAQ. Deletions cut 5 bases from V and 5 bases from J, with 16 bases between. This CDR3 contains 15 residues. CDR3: CASSTREGGDNEQFF. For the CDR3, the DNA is TGTGCCAGCAGCACGCGTGAGGGAGGCGACAATGAGCAGTTCTTC.

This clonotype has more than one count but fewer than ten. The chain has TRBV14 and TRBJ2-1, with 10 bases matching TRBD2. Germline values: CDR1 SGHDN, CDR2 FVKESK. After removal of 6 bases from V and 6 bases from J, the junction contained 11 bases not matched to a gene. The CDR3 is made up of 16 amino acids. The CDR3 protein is CASRSALAGAPNEQFF. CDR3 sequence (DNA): TGTGCCAGCAGATCAGCCCTAGCGGGAGCCCCCAATGAGCAGTTCTTC. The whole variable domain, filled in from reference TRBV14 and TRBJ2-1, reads EAGVTQFPSHSVIEKGQTVTLRCDPISGHDNLYWYRRVMGKEIKFLLHFVKESKQDESGMPNNRFLAERTGGTYSTLKVQPAELEDSGVYFCASRSALAGAPNEQFFGPGTRLTVL.

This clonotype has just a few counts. CDR3 sequence: CASSGTDTDTQYF. Written as DNA, the CDR3 is TGCGCCAGCAGTGGTACAGACACAGATACGCAGTATTTT. The chain joins TRBV10-2 to TRBJ2-3, with D unresolved. The germline V gene encodes CDR1 WSHSY and CDR2 SAAADI. V was shortened by 4 bases and J by 2 bases, with 7 bases between the two germline ends. CDR3 size: 13 residues.

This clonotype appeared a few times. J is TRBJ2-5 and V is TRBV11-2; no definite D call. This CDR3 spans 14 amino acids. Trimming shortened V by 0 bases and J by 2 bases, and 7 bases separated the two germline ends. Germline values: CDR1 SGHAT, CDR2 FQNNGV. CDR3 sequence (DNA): TGTGCCAGCAGCTTAGATCTTTCACAAGAGACCCAGTACTTC. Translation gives CASSLDLSQETQYF.

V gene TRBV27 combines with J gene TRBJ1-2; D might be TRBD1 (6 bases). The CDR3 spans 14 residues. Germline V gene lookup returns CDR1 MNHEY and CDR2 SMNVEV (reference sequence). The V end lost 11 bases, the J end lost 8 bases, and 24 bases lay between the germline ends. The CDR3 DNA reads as TGTGCCCGCGGGTGGGGACACCTAGTTTTGGGCTACACCTTC. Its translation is CARGWGHLVLGYTF.

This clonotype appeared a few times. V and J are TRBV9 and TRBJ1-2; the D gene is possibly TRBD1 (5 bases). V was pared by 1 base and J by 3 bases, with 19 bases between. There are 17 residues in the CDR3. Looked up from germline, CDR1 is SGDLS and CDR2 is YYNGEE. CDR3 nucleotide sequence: TGTGCCAGCAGCGTATCGACCGGGACCTCAAACGACTATGGCTACACCTTC. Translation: CASSVSTGTSNDYGYTF.

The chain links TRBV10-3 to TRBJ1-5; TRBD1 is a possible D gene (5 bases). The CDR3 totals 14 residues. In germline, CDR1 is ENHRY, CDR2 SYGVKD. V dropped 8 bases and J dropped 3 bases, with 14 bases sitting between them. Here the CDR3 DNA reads TGTGCCATCTCCCAGGGTGAGAACAATCAGCCCCAGCATTTT. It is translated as CAISQGENNQPQHF.

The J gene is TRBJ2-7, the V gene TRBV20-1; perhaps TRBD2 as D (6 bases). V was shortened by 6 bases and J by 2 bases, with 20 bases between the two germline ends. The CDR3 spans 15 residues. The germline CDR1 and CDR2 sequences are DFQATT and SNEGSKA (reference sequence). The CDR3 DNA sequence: TGCAGTGCCCCACCGTTTGATAGCGGTACCTACGAGCAGTACTTC. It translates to CSAPPFDSGTYEQYF.

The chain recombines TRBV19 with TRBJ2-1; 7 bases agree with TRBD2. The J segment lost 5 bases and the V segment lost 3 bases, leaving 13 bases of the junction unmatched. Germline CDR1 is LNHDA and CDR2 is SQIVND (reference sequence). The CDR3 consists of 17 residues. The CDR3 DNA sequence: TGTGCCAGTAGTATTCGGGTCCTAGCGGAAACAAACAATGAGCAGTTCTTC. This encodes CASSIRVLAETNNEQFF.

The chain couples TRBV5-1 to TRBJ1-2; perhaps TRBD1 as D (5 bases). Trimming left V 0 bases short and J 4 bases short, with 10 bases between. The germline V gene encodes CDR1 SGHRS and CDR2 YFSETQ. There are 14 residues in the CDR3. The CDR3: CASSLEPGSYGYTF. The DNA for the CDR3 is TGCGCCAGCAGCTTGGAACCAGGGAGCTATGGCTACACCTTC.

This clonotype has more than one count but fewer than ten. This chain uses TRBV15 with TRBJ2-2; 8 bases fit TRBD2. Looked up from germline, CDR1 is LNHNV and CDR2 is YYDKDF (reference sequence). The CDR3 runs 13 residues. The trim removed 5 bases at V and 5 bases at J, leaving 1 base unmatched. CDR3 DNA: TGTGCCACCAGCGGGACTAGAACCGGGGAGCTGTTTTTT. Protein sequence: CATSGTRTGELFF. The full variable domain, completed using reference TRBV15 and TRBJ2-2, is DAMVIQNPRYQVTQFGKPVTLSCSQTLNHNVMYWYQQKSSQAPKLLFHYYDKDFNNEADTPDNFQSRRPNTSFCFLDIRSPGLGDTAMYLCATSGTRTGELFFGEGSRLTVL.